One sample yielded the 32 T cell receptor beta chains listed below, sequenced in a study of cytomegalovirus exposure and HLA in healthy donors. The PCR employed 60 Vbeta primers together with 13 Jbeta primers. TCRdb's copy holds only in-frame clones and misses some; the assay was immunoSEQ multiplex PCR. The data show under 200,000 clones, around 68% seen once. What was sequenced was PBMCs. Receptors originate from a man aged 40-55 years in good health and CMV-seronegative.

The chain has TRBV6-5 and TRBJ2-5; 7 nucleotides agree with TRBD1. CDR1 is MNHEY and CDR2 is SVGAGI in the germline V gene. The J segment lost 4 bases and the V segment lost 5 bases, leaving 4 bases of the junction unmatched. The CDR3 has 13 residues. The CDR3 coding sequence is TGTGCCAGCAGTCCCAGGGGGATAGAGACCCAGTACTTC. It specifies CASSPRGIETQYF.

CDR3 nucleotides: TGTGCCAGCAGCCCCCAGTCGGGGGTGAGAGAGCAGTACTTC. Translated, it gives CASSPQSGVREQYF. This chain joins TRBV9 and TRBJ2-7; the D gene is possibly TRBD2 (6 bases). Trimming took 4 bases from V and 7 from J, leaving 18 bases between them. Germline CDR1 SGDLS, CDR2 YYNGEE. This CDR3 region has 14 residues.

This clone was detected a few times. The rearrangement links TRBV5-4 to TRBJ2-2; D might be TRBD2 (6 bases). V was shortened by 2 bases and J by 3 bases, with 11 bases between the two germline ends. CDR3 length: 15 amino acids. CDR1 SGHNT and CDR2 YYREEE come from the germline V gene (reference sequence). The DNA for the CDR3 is TGTGCCAGCAGCTTCCCTGGGGAGGACACCGGGGAGCTGTTTTTT. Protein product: CASSFPGEDTGELFF.

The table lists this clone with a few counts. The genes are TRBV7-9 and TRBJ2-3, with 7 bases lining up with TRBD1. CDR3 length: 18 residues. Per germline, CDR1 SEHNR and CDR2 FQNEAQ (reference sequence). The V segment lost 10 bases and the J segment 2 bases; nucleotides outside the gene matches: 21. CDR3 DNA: TGTGCCACCACACCGAGGGCCCTCCGGGACAGAGTCACAGATACGCAGTATTTT. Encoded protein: CATTPRALRDRVTDTQYF.

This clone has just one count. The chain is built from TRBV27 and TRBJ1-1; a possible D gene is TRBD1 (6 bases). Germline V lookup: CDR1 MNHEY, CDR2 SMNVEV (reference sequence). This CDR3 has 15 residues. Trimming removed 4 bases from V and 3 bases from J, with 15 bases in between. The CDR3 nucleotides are TGTGCCAGCAGTTCGGATCGGGGGGCGTACACTGAAGCTTTCTTT. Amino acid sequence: CASSSDRGAYTEAFF.

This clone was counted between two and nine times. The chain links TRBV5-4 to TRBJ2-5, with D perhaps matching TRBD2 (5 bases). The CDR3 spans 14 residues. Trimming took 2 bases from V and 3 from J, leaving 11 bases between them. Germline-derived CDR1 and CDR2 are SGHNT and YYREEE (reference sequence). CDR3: CASSLIMREETQYF. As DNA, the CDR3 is TGTGCCAGCAGCTTAATAATGAGGGAAGAGACCCAGTACTTC. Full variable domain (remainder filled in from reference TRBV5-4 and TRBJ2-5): ETGVTQSPTHLIKTRGQQVTLRCSSQSGHNTVSWYQQALGQGPQFIFQYYREEENGRGNFPPRFSGLQFPNYSSELNVNALELDDSALYLCASSLIMREETQYFGPGTRLLVL.

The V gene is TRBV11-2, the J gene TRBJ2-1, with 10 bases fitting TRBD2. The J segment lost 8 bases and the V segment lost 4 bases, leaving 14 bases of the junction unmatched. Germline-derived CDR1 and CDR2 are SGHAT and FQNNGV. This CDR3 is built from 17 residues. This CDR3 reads CASSSRLSGRITDEQFF. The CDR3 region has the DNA TGTGCCAGCAGCTCCCGACTTAGCGGGAGGATCACGGATGAGCAGTTCTTC.

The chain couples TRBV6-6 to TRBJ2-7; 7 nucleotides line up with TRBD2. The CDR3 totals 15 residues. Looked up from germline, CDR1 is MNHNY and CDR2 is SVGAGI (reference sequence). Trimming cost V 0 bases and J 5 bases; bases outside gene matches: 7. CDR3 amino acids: CASSYSEGRGDEQYF. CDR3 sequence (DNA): TGTGCCAGCAGTTACTCGGAGGGGAGGGGAGACGAGCAGTACTTC.

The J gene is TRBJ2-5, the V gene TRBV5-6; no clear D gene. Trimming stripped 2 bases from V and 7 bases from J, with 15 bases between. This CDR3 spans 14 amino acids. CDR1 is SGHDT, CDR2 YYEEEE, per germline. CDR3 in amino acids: CASSLAQLDATQYF. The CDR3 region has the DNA TGTGCCAGCAGCTTAGCCCAGCTAGACGCGACCCAGTACTTC.

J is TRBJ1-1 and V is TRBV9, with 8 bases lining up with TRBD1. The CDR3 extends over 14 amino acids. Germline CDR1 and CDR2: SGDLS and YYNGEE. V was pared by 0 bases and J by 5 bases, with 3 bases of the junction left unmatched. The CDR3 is CASSVDRGGTEAFF. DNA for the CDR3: TGTGCCAGCAGCGTAGACAGGGGGGGAACTGAAGCTTTCTTT.

CDR3 DNA sequence: TGTGCCTGGAGTGAGGGGGGGGATCATGGCTACACCTTC. Encoded protein: CAWSEGGDHGYTF. The V and J genes are TRBV30 and TRBJ1-2, with a tentative D call TRBD1 (6 bases). In germline, CDR1 is GTSNPN, CDR2 SVGIG (reference sequence). The V end lost 1 base, the J end lost 6 bases, and 12 bases lay between the germline ends. CDR3 length: 13 amino acids.

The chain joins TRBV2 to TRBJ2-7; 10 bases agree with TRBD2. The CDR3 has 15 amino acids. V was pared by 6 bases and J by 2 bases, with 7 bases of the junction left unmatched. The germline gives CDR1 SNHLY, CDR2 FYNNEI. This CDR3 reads CASRVGLAGAYEQYF. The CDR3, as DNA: TGTGCCAGCAGGGTCGGGCTAGCGGGAGCCTACGAGCAGTACTTC.

For the CDR3, the DNA is TGTGCCAGCAGTTCCCCCGGGGGGCCAAGCACAGATACGCAGTATTTT. Residues: CASSSPGGPSTDTQYF. The chain couples TRBV28 to TRBJ2-3, with a tentative D call TRBD2 (7 bases). Trimming removed 4 bases at V and 0 bases at J, with 14 bases between. This CDR3 region has 16 residues. Germline V gene sequence: CDR1 MDHEN, CDR2 SYDVKM.

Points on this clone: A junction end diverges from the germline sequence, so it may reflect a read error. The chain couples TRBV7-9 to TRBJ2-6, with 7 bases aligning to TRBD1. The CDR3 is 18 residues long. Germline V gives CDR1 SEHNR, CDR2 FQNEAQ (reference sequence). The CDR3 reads CSSSRIQGPSSGANVLTF. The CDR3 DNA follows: TGTTCCAGCAGCCGGATACAGGGGCCGAGCTCTGGGGCCAACGTCCTGACTTTC.

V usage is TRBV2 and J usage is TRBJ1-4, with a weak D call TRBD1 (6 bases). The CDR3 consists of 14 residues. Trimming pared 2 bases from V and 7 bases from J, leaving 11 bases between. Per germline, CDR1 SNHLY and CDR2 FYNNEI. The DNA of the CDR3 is TGTGCCAGCAGTGAACGGGGGGCGCGTGAAAAACTGTTTTTT. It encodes CASSERGAREKLFF.

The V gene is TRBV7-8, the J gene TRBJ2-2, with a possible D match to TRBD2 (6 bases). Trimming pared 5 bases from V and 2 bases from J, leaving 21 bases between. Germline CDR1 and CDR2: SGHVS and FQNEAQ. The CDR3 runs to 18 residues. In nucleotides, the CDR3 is TGTGCCAGCAGCCCCCTACGTAGGGGACTCCAAAACACCGGGGAGCTGTTTTTT. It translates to CASSPLRRGLQNTGELFF.

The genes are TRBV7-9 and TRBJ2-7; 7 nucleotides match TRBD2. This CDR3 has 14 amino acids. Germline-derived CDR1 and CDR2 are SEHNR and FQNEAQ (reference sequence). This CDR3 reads CSSGWETSRHEQYF. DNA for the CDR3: TGTTCCTCGGGGTGGGAGACTAGCAGGCACGAGCAGTACTTC.

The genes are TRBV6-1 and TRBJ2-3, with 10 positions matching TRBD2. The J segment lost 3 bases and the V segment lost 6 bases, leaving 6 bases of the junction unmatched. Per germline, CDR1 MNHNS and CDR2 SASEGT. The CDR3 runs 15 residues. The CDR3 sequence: CASRFGTSETDTQYF. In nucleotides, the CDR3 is TGTGCCAGCAGATTCGGGACTAGCGAAACAGATACGCAGTATTTT.

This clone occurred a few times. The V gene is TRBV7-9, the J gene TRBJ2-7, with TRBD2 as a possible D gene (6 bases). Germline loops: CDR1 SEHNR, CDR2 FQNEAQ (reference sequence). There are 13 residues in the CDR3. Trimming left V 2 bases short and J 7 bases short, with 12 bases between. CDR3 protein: CASSLIGDLEQYF. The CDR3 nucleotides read TGTGCCAGCAGCTTAATAGGGGACTTAGAGCAGTACTTC.

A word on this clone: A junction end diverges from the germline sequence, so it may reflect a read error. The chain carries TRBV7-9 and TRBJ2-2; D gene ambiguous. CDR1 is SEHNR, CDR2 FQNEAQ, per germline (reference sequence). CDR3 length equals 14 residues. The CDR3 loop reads CSSSLLKNTGELFF. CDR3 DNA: TGTTCCAGCAGCTTACTAAAGAACACCGGGGAGCTGTTTTTT. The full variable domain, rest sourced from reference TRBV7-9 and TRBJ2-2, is DTGVSQNPRHKITKRGQNVTFRCDPISEHNRLYWYRQTLGQGPEFLTYFQNEAQLEKSRLLSDRFSAERPKGSFSTLEIQRTEQGDSAMYLCSSSLLKNTGELFFGEGSRLTVL.

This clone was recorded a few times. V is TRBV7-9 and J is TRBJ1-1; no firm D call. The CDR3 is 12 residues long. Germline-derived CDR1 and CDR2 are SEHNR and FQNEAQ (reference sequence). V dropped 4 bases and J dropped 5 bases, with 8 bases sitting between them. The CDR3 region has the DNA TGTGCCAGCAGCTCCCAGCGTACTGAAGCTTTCTTT. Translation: CASSSQRTEAFF.

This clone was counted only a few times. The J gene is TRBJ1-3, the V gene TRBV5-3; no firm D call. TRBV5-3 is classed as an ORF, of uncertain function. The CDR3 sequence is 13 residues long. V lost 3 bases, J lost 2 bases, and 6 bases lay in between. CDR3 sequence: CARSSNTGNTIYF. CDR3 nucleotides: TGTGCCAGAAGCTCCAACACTGGAAACACCATATATTTT.

In nucleotides, the CDR3 is TGTGCCAGCAGTTACTCGGTGCCCAGACTCTACGAGCAGTACTTC. This codes for CASSYSVPRLYEQYF. The chain joins TRBV6-6 to TRBJ2-5, with D uncertain. The end of the DNA fits TRBJ2-7 better, so the J call may be wrong. This CDR3 has 15 amino acids. CDR1 MNHNY and CDR2 SVGAGI come from the germline V gene (reference sequence).

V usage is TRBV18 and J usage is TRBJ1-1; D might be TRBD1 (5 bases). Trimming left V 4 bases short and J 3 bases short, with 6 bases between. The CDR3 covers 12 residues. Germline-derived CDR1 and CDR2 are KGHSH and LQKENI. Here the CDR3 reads CASSRGDTEAFF. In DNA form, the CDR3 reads TGTGCCAGCTCACGGGGGGACACTGAAGCTTTCTTT.

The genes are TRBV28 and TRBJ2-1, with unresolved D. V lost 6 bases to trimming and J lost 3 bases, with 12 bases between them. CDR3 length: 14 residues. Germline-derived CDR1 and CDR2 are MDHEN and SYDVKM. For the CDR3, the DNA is TGTGCCAGCAGATACAAGCGATTCTACAATGAGCAGTTCTTC. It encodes CASRYKRFYNEQFF.

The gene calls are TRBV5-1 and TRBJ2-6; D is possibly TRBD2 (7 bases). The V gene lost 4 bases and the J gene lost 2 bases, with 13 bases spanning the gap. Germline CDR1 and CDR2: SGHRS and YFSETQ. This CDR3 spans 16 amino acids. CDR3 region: CASSPEGGAGANVLTF. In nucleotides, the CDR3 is TGCGCCAGCAGCCCTGAAGGGGGGGCTGGGGCCAACGTCCTGACTTTC.

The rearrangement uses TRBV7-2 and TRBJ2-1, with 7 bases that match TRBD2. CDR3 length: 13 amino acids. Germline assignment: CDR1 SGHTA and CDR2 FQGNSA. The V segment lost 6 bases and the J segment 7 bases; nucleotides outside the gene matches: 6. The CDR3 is CASSRGGRNEQFF. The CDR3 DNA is TGTGCCAGCAGTCGGGGAGGGAGGAATGAGCAGTTCTTC.

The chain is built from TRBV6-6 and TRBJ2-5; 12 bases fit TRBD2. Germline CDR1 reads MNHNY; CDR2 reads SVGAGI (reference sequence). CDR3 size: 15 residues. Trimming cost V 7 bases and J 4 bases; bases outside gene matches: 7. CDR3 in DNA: TGTGCCAGCACCTCTAGCGGGAGGGCCACAGAGACCCAGTACTTC. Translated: CASTSSGRATETQYF.

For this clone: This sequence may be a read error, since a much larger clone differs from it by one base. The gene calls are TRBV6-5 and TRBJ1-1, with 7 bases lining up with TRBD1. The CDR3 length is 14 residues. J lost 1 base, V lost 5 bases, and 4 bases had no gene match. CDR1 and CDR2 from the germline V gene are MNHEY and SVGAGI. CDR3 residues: CASSAYRGNTEAFF. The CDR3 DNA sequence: TGTGCCAGCAGTGCTTACAGGGGGAACACTGAAGCTTTCTTT.

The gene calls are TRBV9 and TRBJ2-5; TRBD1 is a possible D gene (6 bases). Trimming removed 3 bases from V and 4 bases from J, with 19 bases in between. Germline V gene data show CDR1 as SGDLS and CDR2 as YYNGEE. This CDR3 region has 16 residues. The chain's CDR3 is CASSASTGIAPETQYF. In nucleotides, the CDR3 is TGTGCCAGCAGCGCCTCCACAGGGATCGCCCCAGAGACCCAGTACTTC.

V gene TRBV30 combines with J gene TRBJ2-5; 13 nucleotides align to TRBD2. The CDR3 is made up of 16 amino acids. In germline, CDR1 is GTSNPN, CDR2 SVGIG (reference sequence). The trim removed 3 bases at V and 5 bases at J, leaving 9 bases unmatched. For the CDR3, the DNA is TGTGCCTGGAGCCCCGGACTAGCGGGAGAGGGGGAGACCCAGTACTTC. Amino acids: CAWSPGLAGEGETQYF. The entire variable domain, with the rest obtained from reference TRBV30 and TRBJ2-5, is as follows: SQTIHQWPATLVQPVGSPLSLECTVEGTSNPNLYWYRQAAGRGLQLLFYSVGIGQISSEVPQNLSASRPQDRQFILSSKKLLLSDSGFYLCAWSPGLAGEGETQYFGPGTRLLVL.

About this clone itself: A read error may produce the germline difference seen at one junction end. CDR3 sequence reads: CAGSLGPTYEQYF. The CDR3 bases are TGTGCCGGCAGCTTAGGCCCCACTTACGAGCAGTACTTC. This sequence joins TRBV13 and TRBJ2-7; D uncertain. Germline assignment: CDR1 PRHDT and CDR2 FYEKMQ (reference sequence). This CDR3 region has 13 residues.